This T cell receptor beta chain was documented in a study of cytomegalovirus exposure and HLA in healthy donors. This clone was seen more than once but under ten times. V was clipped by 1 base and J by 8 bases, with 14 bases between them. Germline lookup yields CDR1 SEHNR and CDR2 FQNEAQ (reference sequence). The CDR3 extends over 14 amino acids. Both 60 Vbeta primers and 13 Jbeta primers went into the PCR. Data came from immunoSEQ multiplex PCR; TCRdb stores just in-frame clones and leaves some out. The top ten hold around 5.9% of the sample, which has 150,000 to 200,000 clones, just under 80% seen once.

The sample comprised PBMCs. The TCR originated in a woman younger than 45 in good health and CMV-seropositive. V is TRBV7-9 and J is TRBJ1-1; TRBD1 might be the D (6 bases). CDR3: CASSLDIQGLEAFF. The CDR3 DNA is TGTGCCAGCAGCTTAGACATACAGGGCCTAGAAGCTTTCTTT.